The rows below give T cell receptor beta chains drawn from one sample of a study of cytomegalovirus exposure and HLA in healthy donors. The data were produced by immunoSEQ multiplex PCR, yet TCRdb's version contains in-frame clones alone and is incomplete. The sample lists approximately 190,000 clones; roughly 80% were seen once. Sequenced material: PBMCs. The receptors stem from a man in his forties in good health and CMV-seropositive. Each CDR3 is given with its conserved first and last residue. The order of the fields is V gene, clone size, J gene, CDR3 length, D gene, CDR3 protein, CDR3 DNA. A D gene is named only where the DNA matches it firmly. Only some rows state a clone size, as once, few, many or a class for expanded clones.

TRBV6-5	-	TRBJ1-3	14	TRBD1	CASRPTGIGNTIYF	TGTGCCAGCAGGCCGACAGGGATTGGAAACACCATATATTTT
TRBV5-5	-	TRBJ2-6	18	TRBD1	CASSLVGTGESGANVLTF	TGTGCCAGCAGCTTGGTGGGGACAGGGGAGTCTGGGGCCAACGTCCTGACTTTC
TRBV7-9	-	TRBJ1-4	16	-	CASSLGWGRGDEKLFF	TGTGCCAGCAGCTTAGGGTGGGGCAGGGGCGATGAAAAACTGTTTTTT
TRBV27	-	TRBJ1-2	12	TRBD1	CASQTGGEGYTF	TGTGCCAGCCAGACAGGGGGTGAGGGCTACACCTTC
TRBV10-3	few	TRBJ1-1	14	-	CAISVGAADTEAFF	TGTGCCATCAGTGTGGGGGCAGCCGACACTGAAGCTTTCTTT
TRBV14	-	TRBJ2-5	13	-	CASSHVAEETQYF	TGTGCCAGCAGCCATGTGGCAGAAGAGACCCAGTACTTC
TRBV7-9	-	TRBJ2-1	16	-	CASSSLQGEFIDEQFF	TGTGCCAGCAGCTCCCTACAGGGTGAATTTATCGATGAGCAGTTCTTC
TRBV4-3	-	TRBJ1-2	12	-	CASSQDNMAVTF	TGCGCCAGCAGCCAAGATAATATGGCGGTGACCTTC
TRBV15	-	TRBJ2-5	16	-	CATSSQGGPFQETQYF	TGTGCCACCAGCAGCCAAGGCGGGCCTTTCCAAGAGACCCAGTACTTC
TRBV5-4	-	TRBJ1-2	13	TRBD1	CASSQDRGRGYTF	TGTGCCAGCAGCCAGGACAGGGGTCGAGGCTACACCTTC
TRBV28	-	TRBJ2-3	13	TRBD1	CASSLTGGDTQYF	TGTGCCAGCAGTTTGACAGGGGGCGATACGCAGTATTTT
TRBV4-3	once	TRBJ1-4	14	TRBD1	CASSQGGGKEKLFF	TGCGCCAGCAGCCAAGGAGGGGGCAAGGAAAAACTGTTTTTT
TRBV5-1	-	TRBJ2-1	16	TRBD2	CASSLVSGGRYNEQFF	TGCGCCAGCAGCTTGGTCAGCGGGGGCCGATACAATGAGCAGTTCTTC
TRBV7-9	-	TRBJ2-2	15	TRBD1	CASSWGQGSTGELFF	TGTGCCAGCAGCTGGGGACAGGGGAGCACCGGGGAGCTGTTTTTT
TRBV18	-	TRBJ1-6	15	-	CASSPLREAWSPLHF	TGTGCCAGCTCACCACTCAGAGAGGCGTGGTCACCCCTCCACTTT
TRBV28	once	TRBJ2-6	13	-	CATRASGANVLTF	TGTGCCACAAGAGCTTCTGGGGCCAACGTCCTGACTTTC
TRBV4-1	-	TRBJ1-3	15	TRBD1	CASSPQGVPGNTIYF	TGCGCCAGCAGCCCGCAGGGGGTCCCTGGAAACACCATATATTTT
TRBV5-1	-	TRBJ2-3	17	TRBD2	CASSSGLAGRLTDTQYF	TGCGCCAGCAGCTCGGGTTTAGCGGGGCGGCTCACAGATACGCAGTATTTT
TRBV4-1	-	TRBJ2-5	16	TRBD2	CASSQEGGGAGETQYF	TGCGCCAGCAGCCAAGAGGGCGGGGGGGCAGGAGAGACCCAGTACTTC
TRBV10-3	-	TRBJ1-6	17	TRBD1	CAISALPDRVDNSPLHF	TGTGCCATCAGCGCCCTACCTGACAGGGTCGATAATTCACCCCTCCACTTT
TRBV6-1	-	TRBJ2-7	14	-	CASSPLDAFYEQYF	TGTGCCAGCAGCCCACTAGACGCGTTCTACGAGCAGTACTTC
TRBV7-8	few	TRBJ1-1	15	-	CASTIARGGNTEAFF	TGTGCCAGCACCATAGCTAGGGGAGGAAACACTGAAGCTTTCTTT
TRBV27	once	TRBJ2-7	13	TRBD2	CASSRTSGSEQYF	TGTGCCAGCAGTCGAACTAGCGGGTCCGAGCAGTACTTC
TRBV6-5	-	TRBJ2-7	13	-	CASSYGTTYEQYF	TGTGCCAGCAGTTACGGGACAACTTACGAGCAGTACTTC
TRBV7-2	-	TRBJ1-2	17	TRBD1	CASSERGQGGRNYGYTF	TGTGCCAGCAGCGAACGGGGACAGGGAGGAAGGAACTATGGCTACACCTTC
TRBV7-2	-	TRBJ2-3	15	TRBD2	CASSFGGGDRDTQYF	TGTGCCAGCAGCTTCGGCGGGGGGGACAGAGATACGCAGTATTTT
TRBV20-1	-	TRBJ2-2	11	-	CSASGTGELFF	TGCAGTGCTTCCGGGACCGGGGAGCTGTTTTTT
TRBV7-9	-	TRBJ2-6	14	-	CASSLAQGANVLTF	TGTGCCAGCAGCTTAGCACAGGGGGCCAACGTCCTGACTTTC
TRBV7-9	-	TRBJ2-5	14	-	CASSLSEGPETQYF	TGTGCCAGCAGCTTGTCGGAGGGCCCGGAGACCCAGTACTTC
TRBV5-1	-	TRBJ2-5	13	TRBD1	CASGQGSVETQYF	TGCGCCAGCGGACAGGGATCGGTAGAGACCCAGTACTTC
TRBV11-2	-	TRBJ1-1	16	TRBD1	CASSPSWTGDVGEAFF	TGTGCCAGCAGCCCCTCATGGACAGGGGATGTGGGTGAAGCTTTCTTT
TRBV13	-	TRBJ1-1	11	-	CASSLQPEAFF	TGTGCCAGCAGCCTACAGCCTGAAGCTTTCTTT
TRBV7-2	-	TRBJ2-5	19	TRBD2	CASSLRGKRGGNSQETQYF	TGTGCCAGCAGCTTACGGGGCAAGCGGGGGGGCAATTCCCAAGAGACCCAGTACTTC
TRBV7-6	-	TRBJ2-3	18	-	CASSLAPRLGRGTDTQYF	TGTGCCAGCAGCTTAGCCCCCCGACTAGGACGGGGCACAGATACGCAGTATTTT
TRBV15	-	TRBJ2-3	15	-	CATSRPIQDPDTQYF	TGTGCCACCAGCAGGCCAATCCAGGATCCAGATACGCAGTATTTT
TRBV2	-	TRBJ1-5	15	-	CASSGEVGKIQPQHF	TGTGCCAGCAGTGGGGAGGTGGGGAAGATTCAGCCCCAGCATTTT
TRBV28	-	TRBJ2-3	14	TRBD2	CASSPSGGGDTQYF	TGTGCCAGCAGTCCCAGCGGGGGCGGAGATACGCAGTATTTT
TRBV18	-	TRBJ2-3	17	TRBD2	CASSPLSGGAHAGEEYF	TGTGCCAGCTCACCCCTTAGCGGGGGAGCTCACGCTGGTGAGGAGTATTTT
TRBV11-2	-	TRBJ1-5	14	-	CASSLAGSNQPQHF	TGTGCCAGCAGCTTGGCAGGGAGCAATCAGCCCCAGCATTTT
TRBV11-2	-	TRBJ2-7	13	-	CASSLQGSGEQYF	TGTGCCAGCAGCTTACAGGGGTCAGGGGAGCAGTACTTC
TRBV7-9	once	TRBJ1-1	13	-	CASSLGVQGEAFF	TGTGCCAGCAGCTTAGGAGTCCAGGGTGAAGCTTTCTTT
TRBV7-2	few	TRBJ1-5	15	-	CASSLERQINQPQHF	TGTGCCAGCAGCTTAGAACGACAGATCAATCAGCCCCAGCATTTT
TRBV28	-	TRBJ1-6	17	-	CASSLGGGRWYNSPLHF	TGTGCCAGCAGTTTAGGGGGGGGCAGGTGGTACAATTCACCCCTCCACTTT
TRBV6-5	once	TRBJ2-7	15	TRBD1	CASSWDGTDSYEQYF	TGTGCCAGCAGTTGGGACGGGACAGACTCCTACGAGCAGTACTTC
TRBV7-9	-	TRBJ2-3	15	TRBD2	CASSGLAGGPDTQYF	TGTGCCAGCAGCGGACTAGCGGGGGGGCCTGATACGCAGTATTTT
TRBV7-9	-	TRBJ2-5	13	-	CASSLVLQETQYF	TGTGCCAGCAGCTTAGTACTACAAGAGACCCAGTACTTC
TRBV27	-	TRBJ1-6	16	-	CASSSQPGIENSPLHF	TGTGCCAGCAGTTCCCAGCCGGGGATCGAGAATTCACCCCTCCACTTT
TRBV30	-	TRBJ1-2	12	TRBD1	CAWRGQGLGYTF	TGTGCCTGGAGAGGACAGGGGCTTGGCTACACCTTC
TRBV28	few	TRBJ1-1	14	-	CASSLVRADTEAFF	TGTGCCAGCAGTTTGGTCAGGGCGGACACTGAAGCTTTCTTT
TRBV28	-	TRBJ2-6	21	-	CASSITTRRQRGRSGANVLTF	TGTGCCAGCAGTATAACTACCCGACGACAGCGAGGGAGGTCTGGGGCCAACGTCCTGACTTTC
TRBV7-2	-	TRBJ2-5	14	-	CASTPRAGQETQYF	TGTGCCAGCACACCGAGGGCGGGGCAAGAGACCCAGTACTTC
TRBV6-1	-	TRBJ2-7	14	-	CASSEGGGSYEQYF	TGTGCCAGCAGTGAAGGCGGAGGGTCCTACGAGCAGTACTTC
TRBV10-3	-	TRBJ1-3	11	-	CAISSRDTIYF	TGTGCCATCTCGTCCCGGGACACCATATATTTT
TRBV7-8	-	TRBJ2-7	14	-	CASSLETAPYEQYF	TGTGCCAGCAGCTTAGAGACAGCACCCTACGAGCAGTACTTC
TRBV28	once	TRBJ1-5	14	-	CASRSTEVGQPQHF	TGTGCCAGCAGGTCGACGGAGGTCGGTCAGCCCCAGCATTTT
TRBV23-1	-	TRBJ1-5	15	-	CASLRESRADQPQHF	TGCGCCAGCCTGAGGGAATCGCGGGCGGATCAGCCCCAGCATTTT
TRBV5-1	-	TRBJ1-1	15	TRBD1	CASSSQGTGNTEAFF	TGCGCCAGCAGCTCACAGGGGACGGGGAACACTGAAGCTTTCTTT
TRBV30	-	TRBJ2-7	14	-	CAWIGRGNSYEQYF	TGTGCCTGGATTGGGCGGGGCAACTCCTACGAGCAGTACTTC